This T cell receptor beta chain came from a study of shared clonotypes between healthy human individuals. CDR3 length equals 11 residues. Trimming took 3 bases from V and 8 from J, leaving 7 bases between them. Study-level results: Estimated richness was generally greater in naive than memory subsets.

In its sample, this clone was seen once. Its specificity is unknown. Naivety among CD8 cells was defined by CD45RO negativity and positive CCR7 selection, thereby excluding terminally differentiated effector memory CD45RA+ cells. TCRdb's table, derived via immunoSEQ multiplex PCR, lists solely in-frame clones and lacks some. The sample has about 610,000 clones, 95% to 96% seen once. The chain uses TRBV23-1 and TRBJ1-2; D call uncertain. TRBV23-1 is an open reading frame, and its role is uncertain. Sequencing input: naive CD8+ T cells sorted from blood. The receptor was derived from a woman aged 30 to 39 in good health. CDR3: CASSQGGGYTF. In nucleotides, the CDR3 is TGCGCCAGCAGTCAGGGCGGCGGCTACACCTTC.